A single sample is the source of the 10 T cell receptor beta chains below, sequenced in a study of blood T cells in healthy people across ages. The second PCR ran about 7 to 12 cycles with a sample-barcoded 5' primer and J-beta primers. One entry per CDR3 protein results from TCRdb running MiXCR on the 5' RACE reads. This table has 2 million or so distinct CDR3 sequences, about 50% appearing once. What was sequenced was blood. The source is a woman between 35 and 50 years old in good health.

This chain links TRBV28 with TRBJ2-7; a weak D match, TRBD1 (8 bases). CDR1 MDHEN and CDR2 SYDVKM come from the germline V gene. This CDR3 spans 14 amino acids. The V end was cut by 8 bases, the J end by 2 bases, with 16 bases between. CDR3 residues: CASDTGGGPYEQYF. CDR3 in DNA: TGTGCCAGCGACACAGGGGGGGGCCCCTACGAGCAGTACTTC. Combining the CDR3 with reference TRBV28 and TRBJ2-7 gives the whole variable domain DVKVTQSSRYLVKRTGEKVFLECVQDMDHENMFWYRQDPGLGLRLIYFSYDVKMKEKGDIPEGYSVSREKKERFSLILESASTNQTSMYLCASDTGGGPYEQYFGPGTRLTVT.

This clonotype came up a few times. The V and J genes are TRBV20-1 and TRBJ2-5; no clear D. There are 13 residues in the CDR3. Germline values: CDR1 DFQATT, CDR2 SNEGSKA (reference sequence). Deletions cut 2 bases from V and 2 bases from J, with 9 bases between. CDR3 sequence: CSARWLPQETQYF. The CDR3 coding sequence is TGCAGTGCTAGATGGCTTCCACAAGAGACCCAGTACTTC.

This clonotype was counted only a few times. In nucleotides, the CDR3 is TGTGCCAGCAGTCAGACTCGCGCTCAAGAGACCCAGTACTTC. Protein: CASSQTRAQETQYF. The J gene is TRBJ2-5, the V gene TRBV27; D gene unclear. V was pared by 5 bases and J by 2 bases, with 12 bases between. The V gene's germline CDR1 is MNHEY and CDR2 SMNVEV (reference sequence). CDR3 length equals 14 residues.

The rearrangement joins TRBV7-9 to TRBJ2-3; no clear D. The CDR3 is made up of 15 amino acids. The V gene lost 5 bases and the J gene lost 0 bases, with 12 bases spanning the gap. CDR1 and CDR2 (germline): SEHNR, FQNEAQ (reference sequence). CDR3 protein: CASSPWLESTDTQYF. CDR3 bases: TGTGCCAGCAGCCCCTGGCTAGAAAGCACAGATACGCAGTATTTT.

V gene TRBV27 combines with J gene TRBJ1-5; D gene uncertain. The V gene's germline CDR1 is MNHEY and CDR2 SMNVEV (reference sequence). The CDR3 sequence is 14 residues long. V lost 2 bases and J 5 bases, leaving 10 bases between the germline ends. The CDR3 sequence is CASSLLGIDQPQHF. The DNA for the CDR3 is TGTGCCAGCAGTTTACTCGGTATTGATCAGCCCCAGCATTTT.

This clonotype has only one observation. The chain links TRBV20-1 to TRBJ2-3; TRBD1 agrees at 7 bases. CDR1 and CDR2 (germline): DFQATT, SNEGSKA (reference sequence). Trimming at V came to 1 base and at J to 2 bases, leaving 9 bases not matched to a gene. This CDR3 region has 16 residues. CDR3 DNA: TGCAGTGCTAGAGTAGGACAGGCAGGTTTCACAGATACGCAGTATTTT. Translation gives CSARVGQAGFTDTQYF.

A word on this clonotype: The junction shows a germline mismatch at one end, possibly a read error. This rearrangement joins TRBV4-1 to TRBJ2-2; D remains ambiguous. The CDR3 runs 12 residues. Germline V gene lookup returns CDR1 MGHRA and CDR2 YSYEKL. The chain's CDR3 is CASSSKTGELFF. The DNA for the CDR3 is TGCGCCAGCAGCTCGAAAACCGGGGAGCTGTTTTTT.

This clonotype was seen more than once but under ten times. The V and J genes are TRBV7-2 and TRBJ1-5, with TRBD1 identical over 7 bases. From germline, CDR1 is SGHTA and CDR2 FQGNSA. The V gene end was trimmed by 5 bases and the J gene end by 10 bases; junction bases not matched to a gene: 14. CDR3 length equals 15 residues. CDR3 DNA: TGTGCCAGCAGCCCAGGGACAGTAGAGATCGACCCCCAGCATTTT. Its translation: CASSPGTVEIDPQHF.

This clonotype was counted a few times. The chain carries TRBV29-1 and TRBJ2-5; the match to TRBD1 covers 7 bases. In germline, CDR1 is SQVTM, CDR2 ANQGSEA. Trimming cost V 7 bases and J 7 bases; bases outside gene matches: 12. The CDR3 runs 13 residues. CDR3 residues: CSDLKQGLGTQYF. As DNA, the CDR3 is TGCAGCGACTTGAAACAGGGGTTGGGGACCCAGTACTTC.

The genes are TRBV3-1 and TRBJ1-2; 7 nucleotides agree with TRBD1. From germline, CDR1 is LGHDT and CDR2 YNNKEL (reference sequence). The CDR3 runs to 16 residues. Losses at the gene ends were 6 bases for V and 6 bases for J; bases not matched to a gene: 16. CDR3 DNA sequence: TGTGCCAGCAGGCGACAGGGCGCGAACGGGATTAATGGCTACACCTTC. It translates to CASRRQGANGINGYTF.